This TCR beta chain was identified during a study of radiation and T cells in renal cell carcinoma. Study-wide results and limits: Top tumor clonotypes rose in blood 2 weeks post-radiation, then contracted.

Described time point: blood 4 weeks post-SBRT, at nephrectomy. Documented treatment: 15 Gy SBRT to primary tumor, nephrectomy 4 weeks later. Nephrectomy followed 15 Gy stereotactic body radiation by 4 weeks. Blood was sampled at baseline, 2 weeks and 4 weeks after SBRT. This CDR3 spans 15 amino acids. Trimming removed 7 bases from V and 0 bases from J, with 13 bases in between. Germline CDR1 is GTSNPN and CDR2 is SVGIG (reference sequence). Clones were sequenced by immunoSEQ multiplex PCR, and TCRdb holds only the in-frame ones, with some missing. Of approximately 170,000 clones listed, about 87% are singletons. On this clone: Its antigen is not identified.

The specimen was blood, collected from a patient whose treatment included radiotherapy and nephrectomy. The receptor was isolated from a woman aged 45-59 years with renal cell carcinoma. The chain recombines TRBV30 with TRBJ1-6; tentative D call: TRBD1 (5 bases). The CDR3 protein is CAFGHPSSYNSPLHF. The CDR3 DNA reads TGTGCCTTTGGACACCCCAGCTCCTATAATTCACCCCTCCACTTT.